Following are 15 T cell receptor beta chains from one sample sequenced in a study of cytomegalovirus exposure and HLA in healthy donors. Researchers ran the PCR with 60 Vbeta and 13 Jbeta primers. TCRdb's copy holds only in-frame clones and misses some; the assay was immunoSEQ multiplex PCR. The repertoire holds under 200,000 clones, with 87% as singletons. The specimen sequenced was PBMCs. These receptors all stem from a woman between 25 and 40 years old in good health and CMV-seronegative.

The CDR3 loop reads CATSRDRATGELFF. As DNA, the CDR3 is TGTGCCACCAGCAGGGACAGGGCCACCGGGGAGCTGTTTTTT. The J gene is TRBJ2-2, the V gene TRBV15, with 8 bases identical to TRBD1. Germline CDR1 is LNHNV and CDR2 is YYDKDF (reference sequence). The CDR3 runs 14 residues. With 3 bases clipped from V and 4 bases from J, the junction kept 1 base outside the gene matches.

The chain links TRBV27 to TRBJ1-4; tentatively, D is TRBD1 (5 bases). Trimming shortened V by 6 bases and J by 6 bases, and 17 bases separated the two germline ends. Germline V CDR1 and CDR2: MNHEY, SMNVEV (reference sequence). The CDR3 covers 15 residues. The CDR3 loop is CASRPGIGLDEKLFF. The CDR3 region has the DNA TGTGCCAGCAGACCAGGGATAGGATTGGATGAAAAACTGTTTTTT.

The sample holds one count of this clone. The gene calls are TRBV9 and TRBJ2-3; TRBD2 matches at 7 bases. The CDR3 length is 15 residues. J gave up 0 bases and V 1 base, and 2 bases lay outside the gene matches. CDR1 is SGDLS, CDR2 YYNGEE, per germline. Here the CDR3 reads CASSVSGASTDTQYF. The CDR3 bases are TGTGCCAGCAGCGTAAGCGGGGCCAGCACAGATACGCAGTATTTT.

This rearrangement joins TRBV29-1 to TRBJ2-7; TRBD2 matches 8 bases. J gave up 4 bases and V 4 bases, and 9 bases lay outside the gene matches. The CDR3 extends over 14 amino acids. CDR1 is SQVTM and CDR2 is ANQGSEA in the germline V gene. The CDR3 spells CSVGADGRGYEQYF. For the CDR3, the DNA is TGCAGCGTTGGTGCAGACGGGAGGGGTTACGAGCAGTACTTC.

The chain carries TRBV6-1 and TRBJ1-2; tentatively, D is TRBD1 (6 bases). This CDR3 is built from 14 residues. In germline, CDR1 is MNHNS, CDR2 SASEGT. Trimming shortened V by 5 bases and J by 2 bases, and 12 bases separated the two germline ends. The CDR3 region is CASSSNTGNYGYTF. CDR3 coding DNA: TGTGCCAGCAGTTCGAATACAGGGAACTATGGCTACACCTTC.

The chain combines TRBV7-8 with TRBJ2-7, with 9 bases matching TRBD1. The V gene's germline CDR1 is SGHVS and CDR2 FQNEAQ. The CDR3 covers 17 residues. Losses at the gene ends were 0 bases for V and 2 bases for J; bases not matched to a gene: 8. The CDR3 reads CASSLALQGAVPYEQYF. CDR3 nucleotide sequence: TGTGCCAGCAGCTTAGCGTTACAGGGGGCAGTCCCCTACGAGCAGTACTTC. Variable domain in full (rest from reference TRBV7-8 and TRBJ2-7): GAGVSQSPRYKVAKRGQDVALRCDPISGHVSLFWYQQALGQGPEFLTYFQNEAQLDKSGLPSDRFFAERPEGSVSTLKIQRTQQEDSAVYLCASSLALQGAVPYEQYFGPGTRLTVT.

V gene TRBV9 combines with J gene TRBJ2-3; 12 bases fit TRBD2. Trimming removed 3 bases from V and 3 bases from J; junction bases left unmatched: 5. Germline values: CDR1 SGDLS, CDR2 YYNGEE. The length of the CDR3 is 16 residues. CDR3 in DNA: TGTGCCAGCAGCGGGGGACTAGCGGGTGGTACAGATACGCAGTATTTT. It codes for CASSGGLAGGTDTQYF.

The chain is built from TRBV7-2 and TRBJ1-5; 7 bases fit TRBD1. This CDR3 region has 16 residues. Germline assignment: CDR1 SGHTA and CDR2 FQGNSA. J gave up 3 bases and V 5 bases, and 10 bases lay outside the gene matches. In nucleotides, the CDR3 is TGTGCCAGCAGCCTCCGGACAGGTATCGCCAATCAGCCCCAGCATTTT. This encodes CASSLRTGIANQPQHF.

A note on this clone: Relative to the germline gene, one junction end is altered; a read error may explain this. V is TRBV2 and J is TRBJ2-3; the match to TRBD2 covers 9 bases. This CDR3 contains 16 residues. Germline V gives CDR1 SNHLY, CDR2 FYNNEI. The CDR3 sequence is CASREGLAKYTDTQYF. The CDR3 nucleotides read TGTGCCAGCAGGGAAGGACTAGCGAAATACACAGATACGCAGTATTTT.

The CDR3 sequence is CASSLPGEGRSGANVLTF. Written as DNA, the CDR3 is TGCGCCAGCAGCTTGCCGGGGGAAGGGCGGTCTGGGGCCAACGTCCTGACTTTC. The chain uses TRBV5-1 and TRBJ2-6; D possibly corresponds to TRBD2 (6 bases). Looked up from germline, CDR1 is SGHRS and CDR2 is YFSETQ. Trimming cost V 1 base and J 1 base, with 15 bases left between them. The CDR3 totals 18 residues. Filled out from reference TRBV5-1 and TRBJ2-6, the complete variable domain reads KAGVTQTPRYLIKTRGQQVTLSCSPISGHRSVSWYQQTPGQGLQFLFEYFSETQRNKGNFPGRFSGRQFSNSRSEMNVSTLELGDSALYLCASSLPGEGRSGANVLTFGAGSRLTVL.

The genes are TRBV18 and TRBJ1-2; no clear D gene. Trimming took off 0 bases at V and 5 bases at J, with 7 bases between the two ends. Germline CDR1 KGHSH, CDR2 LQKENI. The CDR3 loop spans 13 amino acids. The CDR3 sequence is CASSPPVQYGYTF. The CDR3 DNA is TGTGCCAGCTCACCACCAGTACAGTATGGCTACACCTTC.

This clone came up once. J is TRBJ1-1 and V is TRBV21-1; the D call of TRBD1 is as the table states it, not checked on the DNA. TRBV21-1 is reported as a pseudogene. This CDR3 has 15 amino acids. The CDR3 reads CASTVHEDMNTEAFF. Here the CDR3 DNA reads TGTGCCAGCACGGTCCACGAAGACATGAACACTGAAGCTTTCTTT.

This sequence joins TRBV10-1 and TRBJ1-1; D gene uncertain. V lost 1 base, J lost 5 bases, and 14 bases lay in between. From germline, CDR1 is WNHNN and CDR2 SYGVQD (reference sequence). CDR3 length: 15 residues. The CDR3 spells CASSEFRNPGTEAFF. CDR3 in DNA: TGCGCCAGCAGTGAGTTCAGAAACCCCGGGACTGAAGCTTTCTTT.

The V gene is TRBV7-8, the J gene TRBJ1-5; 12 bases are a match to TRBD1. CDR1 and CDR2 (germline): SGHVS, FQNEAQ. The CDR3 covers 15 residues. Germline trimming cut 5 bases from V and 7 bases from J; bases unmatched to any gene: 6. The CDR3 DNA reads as TGTGCCAGCAGCCCCGGGACAGGGGGCCACCAGCCCCAGCATTTT. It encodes CASSPGTGGHQPQHF.

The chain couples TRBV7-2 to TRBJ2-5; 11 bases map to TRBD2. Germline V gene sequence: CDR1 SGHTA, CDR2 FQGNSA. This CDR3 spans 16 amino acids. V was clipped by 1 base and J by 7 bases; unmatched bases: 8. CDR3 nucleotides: TGTGCCAGCAGCTTAGAGGCGACTAGCGGGGTGAGGACCCAGTACTTC. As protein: CASSLEATSGVRTQYF.